The sequence of this TCR beta chain was determined in a study of blood T cell repertoires in COVID-19. Study-level information: Samples representing acute and convalescent COVID-19 were sourced from the United States, Italy and Spain.

Measured with immunoSEQ multiplex PCR; TCRdb has only the in-frame clones, and not every one. The sample carries approximately 500,000 clones, 85% to 90% recorded once. CDR1 is KGHDR, CDR2 SFDVKD, per germline. The CDR3 length is 14 residues. The V end was cut by 5 bases, the J end by 1 base, with 7 bases between. With regard to this clone: The same CDR3 also results from other DNA sequences found in this sample.

The clonotype was recovered from a woman aged 40 to 50 who had recovered from COVID-19. The specimen sequenced was PBMCs or T cells enriched from blood (not recorded which). This chain links TRBV24-1 with TRBJ2-2; D is ambiguous. CDR3 amino acids: CATSAGLNTGELFF. For the CDR3, the DNA is TGTGCCACCAGTGCTGGGCTGAACACCGGGGAGCTGTTTTTT.